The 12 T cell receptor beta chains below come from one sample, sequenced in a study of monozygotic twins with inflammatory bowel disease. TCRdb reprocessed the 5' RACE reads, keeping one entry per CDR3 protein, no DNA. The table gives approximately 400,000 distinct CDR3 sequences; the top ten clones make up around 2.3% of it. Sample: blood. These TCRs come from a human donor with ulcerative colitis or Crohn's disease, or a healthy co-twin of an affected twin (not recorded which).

The CDR3 protein is CASDVRNGELFF. The chain carries TRBV2 and TRBJ2-2. This CDR3 comprises 12 residues. Germline CDR1 and CDR2: SNHLY and FYNNEI.

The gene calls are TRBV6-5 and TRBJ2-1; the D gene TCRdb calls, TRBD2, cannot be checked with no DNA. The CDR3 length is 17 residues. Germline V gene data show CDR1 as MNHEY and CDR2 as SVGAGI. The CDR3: CASSSVRRISSYNEQFF.

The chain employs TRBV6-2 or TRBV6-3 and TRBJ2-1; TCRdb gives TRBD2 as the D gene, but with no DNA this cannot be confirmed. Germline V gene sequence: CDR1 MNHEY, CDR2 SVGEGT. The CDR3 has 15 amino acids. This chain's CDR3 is CASSYRASGIDEQFF.

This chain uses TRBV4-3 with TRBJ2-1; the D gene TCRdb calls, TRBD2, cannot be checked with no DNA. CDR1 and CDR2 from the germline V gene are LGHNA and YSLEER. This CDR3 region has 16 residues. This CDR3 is CASSHYTSASYNEQFF.

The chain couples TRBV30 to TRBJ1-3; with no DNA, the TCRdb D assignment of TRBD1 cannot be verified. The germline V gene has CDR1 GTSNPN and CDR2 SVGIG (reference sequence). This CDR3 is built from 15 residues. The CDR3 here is CAWSRDRGSGNTIYF.

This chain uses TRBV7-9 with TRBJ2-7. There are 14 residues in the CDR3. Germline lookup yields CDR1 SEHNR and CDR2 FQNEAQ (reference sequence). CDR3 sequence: CASSFGSASYEQYF.

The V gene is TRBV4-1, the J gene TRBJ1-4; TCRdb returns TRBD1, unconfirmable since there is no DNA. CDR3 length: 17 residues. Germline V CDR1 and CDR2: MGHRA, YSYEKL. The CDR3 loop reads CASSQVRDRVTNEKLFF.

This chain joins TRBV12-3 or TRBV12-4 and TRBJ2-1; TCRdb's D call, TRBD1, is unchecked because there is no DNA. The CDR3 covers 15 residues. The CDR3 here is CASSPGTGQDDEQFF.

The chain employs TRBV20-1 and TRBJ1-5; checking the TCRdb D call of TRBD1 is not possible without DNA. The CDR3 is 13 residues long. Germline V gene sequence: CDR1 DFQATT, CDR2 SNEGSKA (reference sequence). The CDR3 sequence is CSVGTALNQPQHF.

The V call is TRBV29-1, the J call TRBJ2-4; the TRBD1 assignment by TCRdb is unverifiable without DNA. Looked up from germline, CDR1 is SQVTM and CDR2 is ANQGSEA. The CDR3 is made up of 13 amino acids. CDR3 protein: CSVRRTGGNIQYF.

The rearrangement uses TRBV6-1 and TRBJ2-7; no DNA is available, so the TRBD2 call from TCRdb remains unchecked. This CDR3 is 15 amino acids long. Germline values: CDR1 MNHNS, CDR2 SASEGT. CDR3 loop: CASSVGGVRAYEQYF.

CDR3 region: CASSPGTFYNSPLHF. The V and J genes are TRBV5-1 and TRBJ1-6; TCRdb lists TRBD1, though no DNA is available to test this call. The CDR3 contains 15 residues. The germline V gene encodes CDR1 SGHRS and CDR2 YFSETQ.